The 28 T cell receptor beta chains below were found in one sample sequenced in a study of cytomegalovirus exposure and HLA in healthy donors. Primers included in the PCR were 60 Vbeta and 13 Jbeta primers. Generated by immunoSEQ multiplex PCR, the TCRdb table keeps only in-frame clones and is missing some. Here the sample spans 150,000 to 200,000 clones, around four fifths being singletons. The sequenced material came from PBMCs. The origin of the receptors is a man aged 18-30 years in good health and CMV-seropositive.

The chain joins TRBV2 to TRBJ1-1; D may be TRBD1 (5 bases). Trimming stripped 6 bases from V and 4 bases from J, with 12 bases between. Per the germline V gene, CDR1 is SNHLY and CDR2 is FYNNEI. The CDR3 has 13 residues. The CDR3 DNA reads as TGTGCCAGCAGGCCGGGGGATATCACTGAAGCTTTCTTT. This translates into CASRPGDITEAFF.

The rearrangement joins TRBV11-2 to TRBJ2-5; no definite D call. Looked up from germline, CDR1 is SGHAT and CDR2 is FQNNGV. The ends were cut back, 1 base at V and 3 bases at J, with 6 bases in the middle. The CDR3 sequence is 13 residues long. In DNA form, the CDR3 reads TGTGCCAGCAGCTTAGGTTCAGAAGAGACCCAGTACTTC. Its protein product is CASSLGSEETQYF.

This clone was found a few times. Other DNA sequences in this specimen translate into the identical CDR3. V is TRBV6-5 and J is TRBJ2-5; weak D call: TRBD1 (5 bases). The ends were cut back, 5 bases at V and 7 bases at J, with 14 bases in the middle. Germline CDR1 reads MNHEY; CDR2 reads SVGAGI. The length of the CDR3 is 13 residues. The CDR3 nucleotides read TGTGCCAGCAGTACAGGAGAAAGGGGGACCCAGTACTTC. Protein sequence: CASSTGERGTQYF.

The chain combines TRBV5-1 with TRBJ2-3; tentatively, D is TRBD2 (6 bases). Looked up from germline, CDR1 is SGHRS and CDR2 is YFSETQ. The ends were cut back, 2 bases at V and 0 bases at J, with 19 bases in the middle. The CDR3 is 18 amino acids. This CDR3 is CASSFRLVGGPSTDTQYF. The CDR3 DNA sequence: TGCGCCAGCAGCTTTCGACTAGTGGGGGGACCCAGCACAGATACGCAGTATTTT.

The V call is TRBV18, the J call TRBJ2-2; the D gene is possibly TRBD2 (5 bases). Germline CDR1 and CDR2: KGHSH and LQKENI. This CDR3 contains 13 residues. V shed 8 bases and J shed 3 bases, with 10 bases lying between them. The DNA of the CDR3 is TGTGCCAGCACCGAGGGTTACACCGGGGAGCTGTTTTTT. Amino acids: CASTEGYTGELFF.

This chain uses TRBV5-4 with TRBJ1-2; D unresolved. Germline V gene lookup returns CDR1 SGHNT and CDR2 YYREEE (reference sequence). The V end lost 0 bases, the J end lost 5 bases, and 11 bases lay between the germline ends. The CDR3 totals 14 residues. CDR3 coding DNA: TGTGCCAGCAGCTTGGATAATCTACCTTATGGCTACACCTTC. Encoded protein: CASSLDNLPYGYTF.

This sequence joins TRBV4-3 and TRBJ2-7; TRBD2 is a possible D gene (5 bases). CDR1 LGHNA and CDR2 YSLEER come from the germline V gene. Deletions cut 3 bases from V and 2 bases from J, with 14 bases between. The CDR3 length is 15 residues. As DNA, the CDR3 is TGCGCCAGCAGCCAGTCGACATTGGGAGCCTACGAGCAGTACTTC. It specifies CASSQSTLGAYEQYF.

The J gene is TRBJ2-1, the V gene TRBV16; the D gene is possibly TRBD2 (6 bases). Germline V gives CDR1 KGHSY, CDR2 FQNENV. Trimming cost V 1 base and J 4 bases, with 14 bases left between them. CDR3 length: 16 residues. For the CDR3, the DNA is TGTGCCAGCAGCCAATTTACGGCGGGGCAATACAATGAGCAGTTCTTC. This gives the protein CASSQFTAGQYNEQFF.

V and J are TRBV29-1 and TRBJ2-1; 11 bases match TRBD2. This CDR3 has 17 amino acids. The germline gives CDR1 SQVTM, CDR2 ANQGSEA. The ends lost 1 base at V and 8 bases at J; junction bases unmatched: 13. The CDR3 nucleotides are TGCAGCGTTGAAGGACTAGCGGGGAGGTCCCTAGGGGATGAGCAGTTCTTC. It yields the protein CSVEGLAGRSLGDEQFF.

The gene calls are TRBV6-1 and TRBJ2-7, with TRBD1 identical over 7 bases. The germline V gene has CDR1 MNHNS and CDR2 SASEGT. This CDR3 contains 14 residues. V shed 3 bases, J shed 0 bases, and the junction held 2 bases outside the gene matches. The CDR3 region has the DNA TGTGCCAGCAGTGATGACAGGGTCTCCTACGAGCAGTACTTC. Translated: CASSDDRVSYEQYF.

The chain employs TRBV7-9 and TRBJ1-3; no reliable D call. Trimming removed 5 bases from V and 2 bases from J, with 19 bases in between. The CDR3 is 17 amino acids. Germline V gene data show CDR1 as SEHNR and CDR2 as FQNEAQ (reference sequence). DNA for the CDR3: TGTGCCAGCAGCGGGTGGCGGGAAGCGCGAACTGGAAACACCATATATTTT. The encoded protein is CASSGWREARTGNTIYF.

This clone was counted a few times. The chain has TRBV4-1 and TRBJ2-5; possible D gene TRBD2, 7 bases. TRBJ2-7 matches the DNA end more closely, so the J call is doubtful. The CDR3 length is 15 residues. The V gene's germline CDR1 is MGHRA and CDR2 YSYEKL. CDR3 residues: CASSLLRGGAYEQYF. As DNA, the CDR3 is TGCGCCAGCAGCCTCCTAAGGGGGGGGGCCTACGAGCAGTACTTC.

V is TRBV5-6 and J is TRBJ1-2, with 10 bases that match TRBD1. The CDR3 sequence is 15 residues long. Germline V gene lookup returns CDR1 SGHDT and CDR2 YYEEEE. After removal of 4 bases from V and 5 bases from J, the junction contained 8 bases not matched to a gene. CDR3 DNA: TGTGCCAGCAGCACCGGGACAGGGGATTTATATGGCTACACCTTC. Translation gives CASSTGTGDLYGYTF.

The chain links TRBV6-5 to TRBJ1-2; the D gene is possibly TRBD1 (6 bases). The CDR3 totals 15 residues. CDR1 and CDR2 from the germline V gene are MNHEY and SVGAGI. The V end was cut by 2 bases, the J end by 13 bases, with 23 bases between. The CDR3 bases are TGTGCCAGCAGTTACCCGGTCTCCGGACAGCAGGCCCTCACCTTC. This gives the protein CASSYPVSGQQALTF.

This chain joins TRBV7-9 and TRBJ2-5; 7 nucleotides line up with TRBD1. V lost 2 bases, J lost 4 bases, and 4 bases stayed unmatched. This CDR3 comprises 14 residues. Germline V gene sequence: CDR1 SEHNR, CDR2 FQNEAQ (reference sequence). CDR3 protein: CASSLPRQGETQYF. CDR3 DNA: TGTGCCAGCAGCTTACCTCGACAGGGAGAGACCCAGTACTTC.

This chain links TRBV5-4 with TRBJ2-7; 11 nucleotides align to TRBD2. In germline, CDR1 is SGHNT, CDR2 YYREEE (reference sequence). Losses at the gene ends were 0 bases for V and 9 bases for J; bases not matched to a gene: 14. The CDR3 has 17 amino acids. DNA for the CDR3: TGTGCCAGCAGCTTGGTAGGGACTAGCGGAGATCTACGAGCGCAGTACTTC. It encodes CASSLVGTSGDLRAQYF.

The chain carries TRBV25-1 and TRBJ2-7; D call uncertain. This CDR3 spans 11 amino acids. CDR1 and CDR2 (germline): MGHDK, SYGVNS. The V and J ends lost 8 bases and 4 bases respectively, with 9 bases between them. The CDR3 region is CASGFGYEQYF. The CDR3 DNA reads TGTGCCAGCGGCTTTGGTTACGAGCAGTACTTC.

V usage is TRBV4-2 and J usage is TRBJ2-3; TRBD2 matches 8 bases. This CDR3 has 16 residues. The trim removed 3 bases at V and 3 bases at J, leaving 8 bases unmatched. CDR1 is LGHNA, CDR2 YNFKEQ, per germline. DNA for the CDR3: TGTGCCAGCAGCCAGAACCCGGGACTAGGAACAGATACGCAGTATTTT. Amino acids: CASSQNPGLGTDTQYF.

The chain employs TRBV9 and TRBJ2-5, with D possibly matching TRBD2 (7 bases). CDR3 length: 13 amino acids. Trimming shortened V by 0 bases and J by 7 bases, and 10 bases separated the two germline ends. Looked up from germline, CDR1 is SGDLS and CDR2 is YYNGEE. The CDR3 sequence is CASSVEGEGTQYF. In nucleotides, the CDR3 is TGTGCCAGCAGCGTAGAGGGGGAGGGGACCCAGTACTTC.

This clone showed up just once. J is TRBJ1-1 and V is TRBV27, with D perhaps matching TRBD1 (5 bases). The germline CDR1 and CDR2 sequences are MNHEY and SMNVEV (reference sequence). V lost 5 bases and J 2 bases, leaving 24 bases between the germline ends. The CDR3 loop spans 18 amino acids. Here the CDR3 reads CASSPFRVGDLINTEAFF. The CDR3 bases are TGTGCCAGCAGTCCCTTCAGGGTCGGCGATCTCATTAACACTGAAGCTTTCTTT.

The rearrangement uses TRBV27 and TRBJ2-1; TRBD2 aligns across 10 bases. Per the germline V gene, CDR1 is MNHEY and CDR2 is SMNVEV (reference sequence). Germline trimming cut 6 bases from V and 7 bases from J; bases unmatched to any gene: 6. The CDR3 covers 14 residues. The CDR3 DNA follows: TGTGCCAGCAGAGCGGGAGGGCCCTGGAATGAGCAGTTCTTC. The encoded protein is CASRAGGPWNEQFF.

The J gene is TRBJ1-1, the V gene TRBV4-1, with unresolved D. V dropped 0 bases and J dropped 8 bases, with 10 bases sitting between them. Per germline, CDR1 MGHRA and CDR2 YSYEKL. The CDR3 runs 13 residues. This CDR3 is CASSQEVRAEAFF. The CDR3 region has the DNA TGCGCCAGCAGCCAAGAGGTGAGGGCAGAAGCTTTCTTT.

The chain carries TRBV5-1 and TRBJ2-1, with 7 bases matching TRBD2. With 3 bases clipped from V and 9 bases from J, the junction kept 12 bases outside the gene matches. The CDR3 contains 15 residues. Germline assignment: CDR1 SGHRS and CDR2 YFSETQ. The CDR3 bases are TGCGCCAGCAGCTCCGGGTGGGGGGGGATAATTGAGCAGTTCTTC. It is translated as CASSSGWGGIIEQFF.

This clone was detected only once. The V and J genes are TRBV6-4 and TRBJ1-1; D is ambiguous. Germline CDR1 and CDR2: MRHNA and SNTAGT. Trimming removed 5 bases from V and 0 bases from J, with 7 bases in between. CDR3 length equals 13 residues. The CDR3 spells CASSLEMNTEAFF. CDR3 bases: TGTGCCAGCAGTCTGGAGATGAACACTGAAGCTTTCTTT.

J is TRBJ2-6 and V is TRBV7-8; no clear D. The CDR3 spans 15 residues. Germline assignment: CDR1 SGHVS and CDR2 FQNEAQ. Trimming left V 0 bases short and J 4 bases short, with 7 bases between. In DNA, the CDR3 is TGTGCCAGCAGCTTAGCAACAGCCGGGGCCAACGTCCTGACTTTC. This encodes CASSLATAGANVLTF.

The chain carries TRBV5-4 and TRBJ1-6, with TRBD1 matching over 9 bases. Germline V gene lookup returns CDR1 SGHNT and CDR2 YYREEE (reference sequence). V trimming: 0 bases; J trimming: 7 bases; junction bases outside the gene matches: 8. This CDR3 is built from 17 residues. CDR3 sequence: CASSLAEGDRENSPLHF. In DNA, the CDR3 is TGTGCCAGCAGCTTGGCCGAAGGGGACAGGGAAAATTCACCCCTCCACTTT.

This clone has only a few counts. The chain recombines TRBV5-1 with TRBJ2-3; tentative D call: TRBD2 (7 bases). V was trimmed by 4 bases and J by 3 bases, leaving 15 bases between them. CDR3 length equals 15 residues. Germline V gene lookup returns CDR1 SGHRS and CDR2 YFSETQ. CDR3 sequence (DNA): TGCGCCAGCAGCATGTGGGGGGGCCAAACAGATACGCAGTATTTT. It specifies CASSMWGGQTDTQYF.

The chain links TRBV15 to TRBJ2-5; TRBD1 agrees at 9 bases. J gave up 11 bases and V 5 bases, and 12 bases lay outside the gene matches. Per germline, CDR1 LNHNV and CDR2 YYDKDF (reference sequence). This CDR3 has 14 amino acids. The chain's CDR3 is CATSSPGQGGEQYF. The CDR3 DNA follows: TGTGCCACCAGCTCCCCGGGACAGGGTGGAGAGCAGTACTTC.